The following is a TCR beta chain sequence with its context. What it binds is not known. Employing constant-segment primers, 5'RACE generated TCR alpha and TCR beta cDNA libraries bearing sample barcodes and UMIs. Using its own MiXCR run on the 5' RACE reads, TCRdb lists one record per CDR3 protein. The repertoire holds more than 80,000 distinct CDR3 sequences, with 15% to 20% as singletons. This sample stems from a study of T-cell memory formation after mild COVID-19. Study observations and caveats: Certain responding clones were present in pre-infection memory, suggesting participation of cross-reactive memory. Shrinking CD4+ clones resided mostly in CM and EM, and CD8+ ones in EMRA.

CDR3 size: 15 residues. The germline V gene has CDR1 LGHNA and CDR2 YSLEER. The V gene lost 0 bases and the J gene lost 6 bases, with 12 bases spanning the gap. This TCR derives from an adult woman who had mild COVID-19 (a few samples of this study predate the infection). Cell type and time point are not known. Sequencing was performed on PBMCs or a T cell subset sorted from them (not recorded which). J is TRBJ1-5 and V is TRBV4-3; D uncertain. The CDR3 reads CASSQDREGFQPQHF. CDR3 DNA: TGCGCCAGCAGCCAAGATCGCGAGGGATTTCAGCCCCAGCATTTT.